What follows are 18 T cell receptor beta chains derived from one specimen sequenced in a study of a mutant IDH1 vaccine in newly diagnosed glioma. Regarding time point: week 23, last vaccination. Vaccinated patients received 300 ug of mutant IDH1 20-mer peptide per dose, with topical imiquimod. These receptors' antigens are unknown. The assay was immunoSEQ multiplex PCR, and TCRdb's table has in-frame clones only and misses some. In the table there are tens of thousands of clones, about 80% of which are singletons. The sequencing used PBMCs, collected from a glioma patient whose treatment included an IDH1 peptide vaccine. All receptors derive from a man aged 35 to 55 with glioma.

This clone was seen just once. The chain couples TRBV29-1 to TRBJ1-2; D unclear. Trimming took 7 bases from V and 2 from J, leaving 14 bases between them. Germline CDR1 SQVTM, CDR2 ANQGSEA. The CDR3 consists of 13 residues. The CDR3 nucleotides are TGCAGCGCTCTCGACCCTACCAACTATGGCTACACCTTC. Its translation: CSALDPTNYGYTF.

The V call is TRBV30, the J call TRBJ1-1; no clear D gene. CDR3 length equals 14 residues. Between the trimmed V and J ends, which lost 0 bases and 2 bases, there was a span of 10 bases. Per the germline V gene, CDR1 is GTSNPN and CDR2 is SVGIG (reference sequence). The CDR3: CAWSVYGRNTEAFF. The CDR3 coding sequence is TGTGCCTGGAGTGTATACGGGAGAAACACTGAAGCTTTCTTT.

The genes are TRBV2 and TRBJ1-4; unclear D gene. The CDR3 sequence is 12 residues long. Trimming removed 6 bases from V and 7 bases from J, with 9 bases in between. The germline V gene encodes CDR1 SNHLY and CDR2 FYNNEI. The CDR3 region has the DNA TGTGCCAGCAGCCGTGAGACTGAAAAACTGTTTTTT. It encodes CASSRETEKLFF.

Here the CDR3 DNA reads TGTGCCAGCAGCTTAAACTTTCTCGCTAGCGGGGCGGAAGATACGCAGTATTTT. Amino acids: CASSLNFLASGAEDTQYF. The chain carries TRBV7-8 and TRBJ2-3, with 9 bases that match TRBD2. Germline loops: CDR1 SGHVS, CDR2 FQNEAQ. Trimming removed 2 bases from V and 5 bases from J; junction bases left unmatched: 14. This CDR3 has 18 residues.

V is TRBV4-1 and J is TRBJ2-3, with 9 bases that match TRBD2. The germline V gene encodes CDR1 MGHRA and CDR2 YSYEKL. The V gene end was trimmed by 0 bases and the J gene end by 0 bases; junction bases not matched to a gene: 4. The CDR3 spans 17 residues. The CDR3 here is CASSQDGGGGSTDTQYF. The CDR3 region has the DNA TGCGCCAGCAGCCAAGACGGCGGGGGGGGAAGCACAGATACGCAGTATTTT.

This chain's CDR3 is CASRERWGRASQPQHF. The CDR3 DNA reads as TGTGCCTCTCGCGAACGGTGGGGTCGGGCGAGCCAGCCCCAGCATTTT. The chain has TRBV19 and TRBJ1-5; no firm D call. This CDR3 has 16 residues. Looked up from germline, CDR1 is LNHDA and CDR2 is SQIVND (reference sequence). Trimming took 11 bases from V and 7 from J, leaving 27 bases between them.

This clone was counted only a few times. The chain recombines TRBV30 with TRBJ1-6; 11 nucleotides line up with TRBD1. Trimming took 5 bases from V and 10 from J; bases not matched to a gene: 7. The germline V gene has CDR1 GTSNPN and CDR2 SVGIG (reference sequence). The CDR3 spans 14 residues. Written as DNA, the CDR3 is TGTGCCTGGGAGGCCGGGACAGGGGGATCACCCCTCCACTTT. It translates to CAWEAGTGGSPLHF.

The chain employs TRBV27 and TRBJ2-3; 11 bases are shared with TRBD1. V shed 0 bases, J shed 3 bases, and the junction held 8 bases outside the gene matches. CDR1 and CDR2 (germline): MNHEY, SMNVEV (reference sequence). The CDR3 runs to 18 residues. The CDR3 DNA sequence: TGTGCCAGCAGTTTATCGTCTTTCGGGACAGGGGGTACAGATACGCAGTATTTT. Its translation: CASSLSSFGTGGTDTQYF.

The V gene is TRBV5-1, the J gene TRBJ1-1, with no clear D. Trimming left V 1 base short and J 2 bases short, with 6 bases between. The CDR3 consists of 13 residues. The germline V gene encodes CDR1 SGHRS and CDR2 YFSETQ. The CDR3 is CASSLSVNTEAFF. CDR3 DNA: TGCGCCAGCAGCTTGTCAGTCAACACTGAAGCTTTCTTT.

In this sample, this clone turned up once. The chain joins TRBV6-1 to TRBJ1-2, with 7 positions matching TRBD1. There are 15 residues in the CDR3. Looked up from germline, CDR1 is MNHNS and CDR2 is SASEGT. V shed 2 bases and J 4 bases; nucleotides not matched to a gene: 7. In DNA, the CDR3 is TGTGCCAGCAGTGAAATTGGGGACAGATTCTATGGCTACACCTTC. This codes for CASSEIGDRFYGYTF.

Only a few counts were recorded for this clone. The chain has TRBV19 and TRBJ1-4; D gene unclear. This CDR3 is 14 amino acids long. Trimming removed 2 bases at V and 2 bases at J, with 6 bases between. Germline CDR1 is LNHDA and CDR2 is SQIVND (reference sequence). CDR3 bases: TGTGCCAGTAGTATAAGGGCGACTAATGAAAAACTGTTTTTT. This gives the protein CASSIRATNEKLFF. The complete variable domain, with remaining parts taken from reference TRBV19 and TRBJ1-4, reads DGGITQSPKYLFRKEGQNVTLSCEQNLNHDAMYWYRQDPGQGLRLIYYSQIVNDFQKGDIAEGYSVSREKKESFPLTVTSAQKNPTAFYLCASSIRATNEKLFFGSGTQLSVL.

The chain has TRBV7-9 and TRBJ2-2, with a possible D match to TRBD1 (6 bases). Trimming took off 5 bases at V and 0 bases at J, with 10 bases between the two ends. There are 15 residues in the CDR3. Germline CDR1 reads SEHNR; CDR2 reads FQNEAQ (reference sequence). The chain's CDR3 is CASSRGQTNTGELFF. In DNA, the CDR3 is TGTGCCAGCAGCCGCGGACAGACGAACACCGGGGAGCTGTTTTTT.

This clone was seen only once. The chain uses TRBV6-5 and TRBJ2-7; perhaps TRBD1 as D (5 bases). Trimming stripped 0 bases from V and 2 bases from J, with 14 bases between. Germline CDR1 reads MNHEY; CDR2 reads SVGAGI. The CDR3 sequence is 16 residues long. DNA of the CDR3: TGTGCCAGCAGTTACTCGATGGGGCCCACCCCCTACGAGCAGTACTTC. It encodes CASSYSMGPTPYEQYF.

The CDR3, as DNA: TGTGCCAGCAGCTTACATGCAGGGGCCACTGAAGCTTTCTTT. It encodes CASSLHAGATEAFF. The rearrangement uses TRBV7-9 and TRBJ1-1, with D maybe TRBD1 (6 bases). Germline CDR1 reads SEHNR; CDR2 reads FQNEAQ (reference sequence). The CDR3 length is 14 residues. V lost 2 bases, J lost 4 bases, and 11 bases lay in between. The whole variable domain, filled in from reference TRBV7-9 and TRBJ1-1, reads DTGVSQNPRHKITKRGQNVTFRCDPISEHNRLYWYRQTLGQGPEFLTYFQNEAQLEKSRLLSDRFSAERPKGSFSTLEIQRTEQGDSAMYLCASSLHAGATEAFFGQGTRLTVV.

The chain recombines TRBV7-9 with TRBJ1-1; no clear D. The CDR3 runs to 15 residues. CDR1 and CDR2 (germline): SEHNR, FQNEAQ (reference sequence). V was pared by 1 base and J by 5 bases, with 14 bases between. CDR3 DNA sequence: TGTGCCAGCAGCTTAGAAAGTGGCGGCGGTACTGAAGCTTTCTTT. Translated, it gives CASSLESGGGTEAFF.

The chain employs TRBV5-1 and TRBJ2-7, with a tentative D call TRBD2 (5 bases). Between the trimmed V and J ends, which lost 4 bases and 3 bases, there was a span of 8 bases. Per germline, CDR1 SGHRS and CDR2 YFSETQ. This CDR3 comprises 12 residues. For the CDR3, the DNA is TGCGCCAGCAGCCTCGGGGACTACGAGCAGTACTTC. Amino acid sequence: CASSLGDYEQYF. Looking up the rest from reference TRBV5-1 and TRBJ2-7 gives the full variable domain: KAGVTQTPRYLIKTRGQQVTLSCSPISGHRSVSWYQQTPGQGLQFLFEYFSETQRNKGNFPGRFSGRQFSNSRSEMNVSTLELGDSALYLCASSLGDYEQYFGPGTRLTVT.

The genes are TRBV6-5 and TRBJ1-6, with no clear D. The V end lost 7 bases, the J end lost 6 bases, and 10 bases lay between the germline ends. The germline V gene has CDR1 MNHEY and CDR2 SVGAGI. The CDR3 has 13 amino acids. In DNA form, the CDR3 reads TGTGCCAGCAATAGTGCTTTTAATTCACCCCTCCACTTT. This encodes CASNSAFNSPLHF.

In its sample, this clone was seen once. The V and J genes are TRBV7-2 and TRBJ2-1; D gene uncertain. Per germline, CDR1 SGHTA and CDR2 FQGNSA. Trimming cost V 0 bases and J 6 bases, with 6 bases left between them. The CDR3 covers 13 residues. Here the CDR3 reads CASSLAQSNEQFF. The CDR3 DNA reads as TGTGCCAGCAGCTTAGCTCAGTCCAATGAGCAGTTCTTC. The full variable domain, its missing parts supplied by reference TRBV7-2 and TRBJ2-1, is GAGVSQSPSNKVTEKGKDVELRCDPISGHTALYWYRQSLGQGLEFLIYFQGNSAPDKSGLPSDRFSAERTGGSVSTLTIQRTQQEDSAVYLCASSLAQSNEQFFGPGTRLTVL.